A selection of T cell receptor beta chains follows, all from one sample in a study of blood T cell repertoires in COVID-19. Data came from immunoSEQ multiplex PCR; TCRdb stores just in-frame clones and leaves some out. This table holds about 120,000 clones, roughly three quarters found once. The sequencing input was peripheral blood. These receptors came from a human donor in a cohort sampled during active COVID-19. Each CDR3 is given with its conserved first and last residue. D genes are given only for firm matches. A row's size may be missing; if present it is once, few, many or a size class.

V,D,J,size,CDR3,DNA
TRBV6-5,NA,TRBJ1-2,NA,CASEKNPLNYGYTF,TGTGCCAGCGAGAAGAATCCCCTCAACTATGGCTACACCTTC
TRBV13,TRBD1,TRBJ1-1,once,CASSGDSYGTEAFF,TGTGCCAGCAGTGGGGACAGCTACGGGACTGAAGCTTTCTTT
TRBV9,TRBD1,TRBJ1-1,few,CASSFIADRANTEAFF,TGTGCCAGCAGCTTCATAGCTGACAGGGCGAACACTGAAGCTTTCTTT
TRBV4-1,NA,TRBJ1-1,few,CASSQSGTPDEAFF,TGCGCCAGCAGCCAGAGCGGGACACCCGATGAAGCTTTCTTT
TRBV29-1,TRBD2,TRBJ2-1,NA,CSVAGTLAGEGIDEQFF,TGCAGCGTTGCGGGGACCCTAGCGGGAGAGGGAATCGATGAGCAGTTCTTC
TRBV7-8,TRBD1,TRBJ1-2,few,CASSLVAGTASYGYTF,TGTGCCAGCAGCTTAGTAGCCGGGACAGCCAGCTATGGCTACACCTTC
TRBV11-2,NA,TRBJ1-6,few,CASSRYHSSYNSPLHF,TGTGCCAGCAGCCGTTACCATAGCTCCTATAATTCACCCCTCCACTTT
TRBV6-6,NA,TRBJ1-1,NA,CASRAGTKNTEAFF,TGTGCCAGCAGGGCCGGGACAAAGAACACTGAAGCTTTCTTT
TRBV6-5,TRBD2,TRBJ2-7,NA,CASGPLAGEQYF,TGTGCCAGCGGACCACTAGCGGGAGAGCAGTACTTC
TRBV9,NA,TRBJ1-4,NA,CASSVFGALNEKLFF,TGTGCCAGCAGCGTCTTTGGGGCGCTTAATGAAAAACTGTTTTTT
TRBV7-9,TRBD1,TRBJ2-5,few,CASSPTGGRETQYF,TGTGCCAGCAGCCCCACAGGGGGCAGGGAGACCCAGTACTTC
TRBV4-1,TRBD2,TRBJ2-7,NA,CASSQDQGLAGIGYEQYF,TGCGCCAGCAGCCAAGATCAAGGGCTAGCGGGGATTGGCTACGAGCAGTACTTC
TRBV29-1,NA,TRBJ2-7,many,CSVEGADGSYEQYF,TGCAGCGTTGAGGGGGCGGACGGTTCCTACGAGCAGTACTTC
TRBV7-9,TRBD2,TRBJ2-7,NA,CASSAGGFKNYEQYF,TGTGCCAGCAGCGCGGGGGGGTTTAAAAACTACGAGCAGTACTTC
TRBV28,NA,TRBJ1-1,NA,CASFARGARHTEAFF,TGTGCCAGCTTTGCTCGGGGGGCGAGGCACACTGAAGCTTTCTTT
TRBV19,NA,TRBJ2-7,NA,CASSIGRQATYEQYF,TGTGCCAGTAGTATAGGTCGTCAGGCCACCTACGAGCAGTACTTC
TRBV28,TRBD2,TRBJ2-7,NA,CASSFLSPSGTSYEQYF,TGTGCCAGCAGTTTCCTATCGCCTAGCGGGACCTCCTACGAGCAGTACTTC
TRBV12-3/TRBV12-4,NA,TRBJ1-2,NA,CASSSGLLYGYTF,TGTGCCAGCAGTTCGGGACTGCTGTATGGCTACACCTTC
TRBV28,NA,TRBJ2-7,NA,CASSLAGNSYEQYF,TGTGCCAGCAGTTTAGCGGGAAACTCCTACGAGCAGTACTTC
TRBV10-1,TRBD2,TRBJ2-7,few,CASSEGIAGRNEQYF,TGCGCCAGCAGTGAGGGGATAGCGGGGAGAAACGAGCAGTACTTC
TRBV11-3,TRBD1,TRBJ2-6,NA,CASSPGTGISRANVLTF,TGTGCCAGCAGCCCGGGGACAGGCATTAGTCGGGCCAACGTCCTGACTTTC
TRBV4-1,NA,TRBJ1-6,NA,CASSQDSGVGNSPLHF,TGCGCCAGCAGCCAAGATTCAGGGGTTGGAAATTCACCCCTCCACTTT
TRBV11-1,TRBD1,TRBJ2-7,NA,CASSFRQGTLSYEQYF,TGTGCCAGCAGCTTCAGACAGGGTACCTTATCCTACGAGCAGTACTTC
TRBV9,TRBD2,TRBJ2-1,NA,CASSVGPSGGNNEQFF,TGTGCCAGCAGCGTAGGACCTAGCGGAGGCAACAATGAGCAGTTCTTC
TRBV6-4,NA,TRBJ1-4,NA,CASSDSHSPNEKLFF,TGTGCCAGCAGTGACTCTCACAGCCCTAATGAAAAACTGTTTTTT
TRBV7-9,TRBD2,TRBJ2-7,NA,CASSLVLGLAGDEQYF,TGTGCCAGCAGCTTAGTCCTGGGACTAGCGGGAGATGAGCAGTACTTC
TRBV30,NA,TRBJ2-7,NA,CAWSAGTLREQYF,TGTGCCTGGAGCGCCGGGACTTTACGCGAGCAGTACTTC
TRBV6-5,TRBD1,TRBJ1-2,NA,CASRPPTGGAGGYTF,TGTGCCAGCAGACCCCCCACAGGGGGCGCCGGTGGCTACACCTTC
TRBV10-2,NA,TRBJ2-7,NA,CASSEYRKYEQYF,TGCGCCAGCAGTGAGTACAGGAAATACGAGCAGTACTTC
TRBV27,NA,TRBJ2-1,NA,CASVPLALSSYNEQFF,TGTGCCAGCGTTCCTCTAGCGCTAAGCTCCTACAATGAGCAGTTCTTC
TRBV11-2,TRBD1,TRBJ2-7,NA,CASSRTGTGFHEQYF,TGTGCCAGCAGCCGAACCGGGACAGGGTTCCACGAGCAGTACTTC
TRBV5-6,NA,TRBJ2-7,NA,CASSPRGVYEQYF,TGTGCCAGCAGCCCCAGGGGGGTCTACGAGCAGTACTTC
TRBV6-5,NA,TRBJ1-2,once,CASSPTVNYGYTF,TGTGCCAGCAGCCCGACAGTAAACTATGGCTACACCTTC
TRBV2,NA,TRBJ1-6,few,CASSTGRRNSPLHF,TGTGCCAGCAGTACAGGGCGCCGGAATTCACCCCTCCACTTT
TRBV27,NA,TRBJ1-4,NA,CASSLWYGEKLFF,TGTGCCAGCAGTTTGTGGTACGGTGAAAAACTGTTTTTT
TRBV25-1,NA,TRBJ1-1,NA,CASSAPGSMNTEAFF,TGTGCCAGCAGTGCTCCAGGGTCGATGAACACTGAAGCTTTCTTT
TRBV7-6,TRBD1,TRBJ2-7,NA,CASSRGTGGSVDEQYF,TGTGCCAGCAGCCGTGGGACAGGGGGGAGCGTGGACGAGCAGTACTTC